Below are 17 T cell receptor beta chains sequenced from a single sample in a study of PD-L1 blockade in urothelial cancer. Only in-frame clones appear in the TCRdb table, and some are missing; sequencing was by immunoSEQ multiplex PCR. Of about 110,000 clones listed, roughly 88% are singletons. The specimen comprised PBMCs, sampled around atezolizumab (anti-PD-L1) treatment. These receptors all stem from a middle-aged man with urothelial cancer.

This rearrangement joins TRBV7-9 to TRBJ2-7; 7 bases are a match to TRBD1. Unmatched junction bases numbered 2, after V lost 1 base and J lost 2 bases. This CDR3 has 14 amino acids. Germline CDR1 SEHNR, CDR2 FQNEAQ (reference sequence). CDR3: CASSLGGGPYEQYF. The CDR3 DNA reads as TGTGCCAGCAGCTTAGGAGGGGGCCCCTACGAGCAGTACTTC.

The genes are TRBV6-6 and TRBJ2-3, with 12 nucleotides matching TRBD2. In germline, CDR1 is MNHNY, CDR2 SVGAGI (reference sequence). J was trimmed by 2 bases and V by 4 bases; bases with no gene match: 4. This CDR3 has 16 amino acids. CDR3 in DNA: TGTGCCAGCAGTTTCACTAGCGGGAGGACCACAGATACGCAGTATTTT. Protein product: CASSFTSGRTTDTQYF.

V usage is TRBV4-1 and J usage is TRBJ2-7; 10 nucleotides agree with TRBD2. The CDR3 is made up of 16 amino acids. Trimming cost V 6 bases and J 4 bases; bases outside gene matches: 12. Looked up from germline, CDR1 is MGHRA and CDR2 is YSYEKL. CDR3 in amino acids: CASRQTSGDLPYEQYF. The CDR3 DNA reads TGCGCCAGCAGGCAAACTAGCGGGGACCTACCGTACGAGCAGTACTTC.

The rearrangement uses TRBV4-1 and TRBJ1-2, with 11 bases matching TRBD1. This CDR3 has 15 amino acids. Unmatched junction bases numbered 5, after V lost 2 bases and J lost 6 bases. Per germline, CDR1 MGHRA and CDR2 YSYEKL. The CDR3 loop is CASSQPGQGGHGYTF. The CDR3 DNA reads as TGCGCCAGCAGCCAACCGGGACAGGGGGGCCATGGCTACACCTTC.

V usage is TRBV19 and J usage is TRBJ1-2, with D possibly matching TRBD1 (6 bases). Germline V gene sequence: CDR1 LNHDA, CDR2 SQIVND (reference sequence). V was pared by 3 bases and J by 3 bases, with 8 bases between. The CDR3 totals 13 residues. The CDR3 protein is CASSMGADYGYTF. In DNA form, the CDR3 reads TGTGCCAGTAGTATGGGGGCGGACTATGGCTACACCTTC. The full variable domain, completed using reference TRBV19 and TRBJ1-2, is DGGITQSPKYLFRKEGQNVTLSCEQNLNHDAMYWYRQDPGQGLRLIYYSQIVNDFQKGDIAEGYSVSREKKESFPLTVTSAQKNPTAFYLCASSMGADYGYTFGSGTRLTVV.

This clone was seen once. The chain carries TRBV5-1 and TRBJ2-5; the match to TRBD1 covers 8 bases. The CDR3 length is 14 residues. CDR1 SGHRS and CDR2 YFSETQ come from the germline V gene. The ends lost 1 base at V and 2 bases at J; junction bases unmatched: 1. The CDR3 protein is CASSLNRGQETQYF. In DNA form, the CDR3 reads TGCGCCAGCAGCTTGAACAGGGGGCAAGAGACCCAGTACTTC.

CDR3 sequence: CASSPEIGQSLSYEQYF. The CDR3 DNA reads as TGTGCCAGCAGTCCCGAGATTGGGCAGAGCCTTTCCTACGAGCAGTACTTC. V is TRBV27 and J is TRBJ2-7; D gene ambiguous. Germline V gene lookup returns CDR1 MNHEY and CDR2 SMNVEV (reference sequence). V shed 5 bases and J shed 1 base, with 21 bases lying between them. The CDR3 consists of 17 residues.

The rearrangement links TRBV19 to TRBJ1-2; D remains ambiguous. This CDR3 is built from 12 residues. V was cut by 7 bases and J by 3 bases, with 9 bases left in between. The germline V gene has CDR1 LNHDA and CDR2 SQIVND (reference sequence). The CDR3 DNA sequence: TGTGCCAGTACCCCGGGGTACTATGGCTACACCTTC. Amino acid sequence: CASTPGYYGYTF.

The rearrangement uses TRBV4-1 and TRBJ2-7; 11 bases line up with TRBD2. After removal of 3 bases from V and 2 bases from J, the junction contained 3 bases not matched to a gene. Per germline, CDR1 MGHRA and CDR2 YSYEKL. The CDR3 extends over 15 amino acids. CDR3 nucleotides: TGCGCCAGCAGCCACCTAGCGGGAGGTACCTACGAGCAGTACTTC. Its protein product is CASSHLAGGTYEQYF.

The V and J genes are TRBV9 and TRBJ2-2; D is ambiguous. Germline V gives CDR1 SGDLS, CDR2 YYNGEE. The CDR3 runs 16 residues. Trimming stripped 0 bases from V and 2 bases from J, with 11 bases between. CDR3 region: CASSVGPAINTGELFF. CDR3 nucleotides: TGTGCCAGCAGCGTAGGTCCAGCGATCAACACCGGGGAGCTGTTTTTT.

The chain recombines TRBV5-8 with TRBJ2-1; 11 bases align to TRBD2. With V trimmed by 1 base and J by 8 bases, 8 bases remained unmatched. CDR1 is SGHTS, CDR2 YDEGEE, per germline. This CDR3 contains 16 residues. The CDR3 spells CASSLTLTSGNDEQFF. The CDR3 nucleotides read TGTGCCAGCAGCTTGACCCTGACTAGCGGGAACGATGAGCAGTTCTTC.

The sample holds one count of this clone. V gene TRBV28 combines with J gene TRBJ1-6, with TRBD1 identical over 7 bases. Trimming cost V 6 bases and J 7 bases; bases outside gene matches: 9. This CDR3 is built from 15 residues. CDR1 and CDR2 (germline): MDHEN, SYDVKM. The CDR3 here is CASSPPTGFNSPLHF. CDR3 DNA: TGTGCCAGCAGCCCACCGACAGGGTTCAATTCACCCCTCCACTTT.

This clone was seen only once. V usage is TRBV7-2 and J usage is TRBJ1-3; no firm D call. The CDR3 contains 16 residues. V dropped 4 bases and J dropped 0 bases, with 13 bases sitting between them. Germline V gene sequence: CDR1 SGHTA, CDR2 FQGNSA. The CDR3 sequence: CASSYNNPHSGNTIYF. The DNA for the CDR3 is TGTGCCAGCAGCTACAACAATCCCCACTCTGGAAACACCATATATTTT.

The chain uses TRBV19 and TRBJ1-4; a weak D match, TRBD1 (5 bases). The germline V gene encodes CDR1 LNHDA and CDR2 SQIVND (reference sequence). The CDR3 extends over 14 amino acids. V was pared by 9 bases and J by 7 bases, with 18 bases between. This CDR3 reads CASQTDSPGEKLFF. Written as DNA, the CDR3 is TGTGCCAGCCAAACCGACAGTCCGGGTGAAAAACTGTTTTTT.

The CDR3 region is CASSVAAGNSPLHF. Written as DNA, the CDR3 is TGTGCCAGCAGCGTAGCCGCGGGTAATTCACCCCTCCACTTT. The chain employs TRBV9 and TRBJ1-6; no firm D call. The CDR3 extends over 14 amino acids. CDR1 SGDLS and CDR2 YYNGEE come from the germline V gene. V lost 0 bases and J 6 bases, leaving 7 bases between the germline ends.

The V call is TRBV15, the J call TRBJ2-7; D is perhaps TRBD2 (5 bases). Germline CDR1 is LNHNV and CDR2 is YYDKDF (reference sequence). The germline V and J ends were trimmed by 1 base and 0 bases, with 10 bases remaining between them. The CDR3 contains 15 residues. CDR3 in amino acids: CATSRAGGLSYEQYF. The CDR3 DNA is TGTGCCACCAGCAGAGCCGGAGGCCTCTCCTACGAGCAGTACTTC.

V is TRBV2 and J is TRBJ1-1; D ambiguous. Trimming stripped 6 bases from V and 0 bases from J, with 5 bases between. Looked up from germline, CDR1 is SNHLY and CDR2 is FYNNEI. CDR3 length: 12 residues. CDR3 coding DNA: TGTGCCAGCAGGGCACTGAACACTGAAGCTTTCTTT. This gives the protein CASRALNTEAFF. Full variable domain (rest looked up from reference TRBV2 and TRBJ1-1): EPEVTQTPSHQVTQMGQEVILRCVPISNHLYFYWYRQILGQKVEFLVSFYNNEISEKSEIFDDQFSVERPDGSNFTLKIRSTKLEDSAMYFCASRALNTEAFFGQGTRLTVV.